The 30 T cell receptor beta chains presented below share a single source sample, sequenced in a study of shared clonotypes between healthy human individuals. The table came from immunoSEQ multiplex PCR; TCRdb's copy has only in-frame clones and leaves some out. Seen here are some 1.5 million clones, 95% to 99% observed once, and the top ten hold about 0.45%. The sample comprised naive CD4+ T cells sorted from blood. Subset denoted: CD45RA+ positively selected. The source is a man aged 30 to 45 in good health.

The chain carries TRBV5-1 and TRBJ1-4; 7 bases agree with TRBD1. The CDR3 consists of 16 residues. CDR1 is SGHRS and CDR2 is YFSETQ in the germline V gene. Trimming at V came to 2 bases and at J to 7 bases, leaving 11 bases not matched to a gene. The CDR3 sequence: CASSFREGGSGEKLFF. As DNA, the CDR3 is TGCGCCAGCAGCTTCAGGGAAGGGGGCTCAGGTGAAAAACTGTTTTTT.

CDR3 nucleotides: TGTGCCAGCATCAGGGGGCGCGGCTATGGCTACACCTTC. The encoded protein is CASIRGRGYGYTF. V usage is TRBV6-5 and J usage is TRBJ1-2; 8 bases are a match to TRBD1. The CDR3 has 13 residues. The germline V gene has CDR1 MNHEY and CDR2 SVGAGI. Unmatched junction bases numbered 5, after V lost 7 bases and J lost 4 bases.

The chain couples TRBV7-6 to TRBJ1-1, with D tentatively TRBD1 (5 bases). The CDR3 spans 13 residues. V shed 5 bases and J shed 1 base, with 8 bases lying between them. Germline V gives CDR1 SGHVS, CDR2 FNYEAQ. CDR3 sequence reads: CASSVDRNTEAFF. DNA for the CDR3: TGTGCCAGCAGCGTAGACAGGAACACTGAAGCTTTCTTT.

The chain combines TRBV29-1 with TRBJ2-5; no reliable D call. The assigned J gene may be wrong: the sequence end matches TRBJ2-7 better. CDR1 is SQVTM and CDR2 is ANQGSEA in the germline V gene. This CDR3 contains 12 residues. CDR3 loop: CSVVFGYYEQYF. CDR3 coding DNA: TGCAGCGTTGTGTTCGGGTACTACGAGCAGTACTTC.

This chain joins TRBV29-1 and TRBJ2-2; possibly TRBD2 for D (5 bases). The germline CDR1 and CDR2 sequences are SQVTM and ANQGSEA. Trimming cost V 4 bases and J 0 bases, with 9 bases left between them. The CDR3 loop spans 14 amino acids. The CDR3 bases are TGCAGCGTTGGGAGGACGGCGAACACCGGGGAGCTGTTTTTT. This sequence encodes CSVGRTANTGELFF.

The J gene is TRBJ2-4, the V gene TRBV7-9; TRBD2 agrees at 8 bases. Looked up from germline, CDR1 is SEHNR and CDR2 is FQNEAQ (reference sequence). This CDR3 comprises 14 residues. The J segment lost 7 bases and the V segment lost 1 base, leaving 3 bases of the junction unmatched. The CDR3 protein is CASSLELAGNIQYF. CDR3 DNA sequence: TGTGCCAGCAGCTTAGAATTAGCGGGGAACATTCAGTACTTC.

This chain uses TRBV5-1 with TRBJ2-1; D ambiguous. V dropped 1 base and J dropped 5 bases, with 10 bases sitting between them. CDR3 size: 14 residues. Germline lookup yields CDR1 SGHRS and CDR2 YFSETQ. This CDR3 reads CASSLLVADNEQFF. The CDR3 DNA is TGCGCCAGCAGCTTGCTGGTGGCAGACAATGAGCAGTTCTTC.

The chain is built from TRBV5-6 and TRBJ1-2; 10 bases are a match to TRBD1. The V gene's germline CDR1 is SGHDT and CDR2 YYEEEE. The V gene end was trimmed by 4 bases and the J gene end by 14 bases; junction bases not matched to a gene: 14. This CDR3 has 14 amino acids. The CDR3 spells CASSPPGQGPVRTF. The DNA of the CDR3 is TGTGCCAGCAGCCCTCCGGGACAGGGGCCTGTACGAACCTTC.

This clone occurred once. The V call is TRBV28, the J call TRBJ2-1; tentatively, D is TRBD2 (5 bases). The length of the CDR3 is 14 residues. V was trimmed by 6 bases and J by 4 bases, leaving 13 bases between them. Germline V lookup: CDR1 MDHEN, CDR2 SYDVKM. The CDR3 DNA is TGTGCCAGCAGCTCACCAAGCGGATACAATGAGCAGTTCTTC. Its translation is CASSSPSGYNEQFF.

This rearrangement joins TRBV10-3 to TRBJ2-3; TRBD2 agrees at 10 bases. The CDR3 contains 15 residues. The junction had 7 bases not matched to a gene; V was cut back by 4 bases and J by 6 bases. CDR1 and CDR2 from the germline V gene are ENHRY and SYGVKD. CDR3 protein: CAISGVAGGPDTQYF. The CDR3, as DNA: TGTGCCATCAGTGGAGTAGCGGGAGGACCGGATACGCAGTATTTT.

V usage is TRBV18 and J usage is TRBJ2-1, with D perhaps TRBD1 (6 bases). This CDR3 spans 18 amino acids. Trimming took off 5 bases at V and 0 bases at J, with 20 bases between the two ends. Germline V CDR1 and CDR2: KGHSH, LQKENI. In DNA, the CDR3 is TGTGCCAGCTCAGACAGGTCAAACTTGGGAAGCTCCTACAATGAGCAGTTCTTC. This codes for CASSDRSNLGSSYNEQFF.

The rearrangement joins TRBV5-1 to TRBJ2-7; 8 positions agree with TRBD1. Trimming took 5 bases from V and 2 from J; bases not matched to a gene: 9. The CDR3 extends over 15 amino acids. Looked up from germline, CDR1 is SGHRS and CDR2 is YFSETQ. The CDR3 is CASRREDRVAYEQYF. The CDR3 coding sequence is TGCGCCAGCAGGCGAGAGGACAGGGTAGCCTACGAGCAGTACTTC.

This chain connects TRBV5-1 to TRBJ2-1; D may correspond to TRBD1 or TRBD2 (5 bases each). V was shortened by 1 base and J by 10 bases, with 12 bases between the two germline ends. The CDR3 runs 13 residues. Germline CDR1 is SGHRS and CDR2 is YFSETQ. The CDR3: CASSLSREREQFF. The CDR3 region has the DNA TGCGCCAGCAGCTTGAGCAGGGAGAGGGAGCAGTTCTTC.

The V call is TRBV2, the J call TRBJ2-5; D not certain. The CDR3 spans 13 residues. The V gene lost 6 bases and the J gene lost 5 bases, with 13 bases spanning the gap. CDR1 SNHLY and CDR2 FYNNEI come from the germline V gene. CDR3 sequence: CASRPLGEETQYF. CDR3 sequence (DNA): TGTGCCAGCAGACCCCTAGGCGAGGAGACCCAGTACTTC.

The genes are TRBV5-1 and TRBJ2-5, with 11 nucleotides matching TRBD2. V lost 0 bases and J lost 4; bases outside the gene matches: 11. The CDR3 spans 18 residues. The germline gives CDR1 SGHRS, CDR2 YFSETQ. The CDR3: CASSLAGVAGGRGETQYF. The DNA for the CDR3 is TGCGCCAGCAGCTTGGCCGGAGTAGCGGGAGGGAGGGGAGAGACCCAGTACTTC.

The chain combines TRBV7-3 with TRBJ2-7; TRBD1 aligns across 8 bases. CDR1 and CDR2 (germline): SGHTA, FQGTGA. V shed 3 bases and J 2 bases; nucleotides not matched to a gene: 3. The CDR3 consists of 14 residues. Here the CDR3 DNA reads TGTGCCAGCAGCTTGACAGGGGCGACCTACGAGCAGTACTTC. Translated, it gives CASSLTGATYEQYF.

V gene TRBV11-2 combines with J gene TRBJ2-7, with D hard to call. CDR1 SGHAT and CDR2 FQNNGV come from the germline V gene. CDR3 length equals 14 residues. V was cut by 4 bases and J by 6 bases, with 16 bases left in between. The CDR3 sequence: CASSSLMAGFEQYF. Written as DNA, the CDR3 is TGTGCCAGCAGCTCCCTTATGGCCGGCTTCGAGCAGTACTTC.

This chain links TRBV11-2 with TRBJ1-1; D may be TRBD1 (5 bases). Germline V CDR1 and CDR2: SGHAT, FQNNGV. This CDR3 is 13 amino acids long. V was cut by 3 bases and J by 4 bases, with 9 bases left in between. DNA for the CDR3: TGTGCCAGCAGCTTGGTGACAGCCACTGAAGCTTTCTTT. Its protein is CASSLVTATEAFF.

The rearrangement links TRBV30 to TRBJ1-1; D gene unclear. This CDR3 comprises 14 residues. The V gene lost 0 bases and the J gene lost 0 bases, with 8 bases spanning the gap. Germline-derived CDR1 and CDR2 are GTSNPN and SVGIG (reference sequence). CDR3 DNA sequence: TGTGCCTGGAGTGTTGGGATCATGAACACTGAAGCTTTCTTT. Translation gives CAWSVGIMNTEAFF.

In regard to this clone: This sample also contains other DNA sequences that code for the same CDR3. V gene TRBV5-4 combines with J gene TRBJ2-5; maybe TRBD2 (5 bases). Trimming pared 4 bases from V and 3 bases from J, leaving 10 bases between. The CDR3 has 13 residues. The germline V gene encodes CDR1 SGHNT and CDR2 YYREEE (reference sequence). In DNA, the CDR3 is TGTGCCAGCAGCCCAGGACTGGAAGAGACCCAGTACTTC. It is translated as CASSPGLEETQYF.

The CDR3 coding sequence is TGTGCCTGGAGTTCACACTGGGACAGGGTGGATGAAAAACTGTTTTTT. Translation gives CAWSSHWDRVDEKLFF. V is TRBV30 and J is TRBJ1-4; 9 bases match TRBD1. Germline CDR1 reads GTSNPN; CDR2 reads SVGIG (reference sequence). V was clipped by 2 bases and J by 6 bases; unmatched bases: 10. This CDR3 is 16 amino acids long.

V gene TRBV7-2 combines with J gene TRBJ1-5; D gene uncertain. Germline CDR1 is SGHTA and CDR2 is FQGNSA. This CDR3 spans 15 amino acids. Between the trimmed V and J ends, which lost 1 base and 7 bases, there was a span of 14 bases. CDR3 sequence (DNA): TGTGCCAGCAGCTTAGAGACAACGGATAAGCAGCCCCAGCATTTT. It is translated as CASSLETTDKQPQHF.

The count of this clone is one. This chain joins TRBV11-2 and TRBJ1-4, with D unresolved. Looked up from germline, CDR1 is SGHAT and CDR2 is FQNNGV. There are 14 residues in the CDR3. The ends were cut back, 8 bases at V and 6 bases at J, with 16 bases in the middle. The CDR3 loop reads CASSRTPTDEKLFF. The CDR3 coding sequence is TGTGCCAGCTCCCGGACCCCCACGGATGAAAAACTGTTTTTT. Supplemented by reference TRBV11-2 and TRBJ1-4, the full variable domain reads EAGVAQSPRYKIIEKRQSVAFWCNPISGHATLYWYQQILGQGPKLLIQFQNNGVVDDSQLPKDRFSAERLKGVDSTLKIQPAKLEDSAVYLCASSRTPTDEKLFFGSGTQLSVL.

The chain carries TRBV10-1 and TRBJ2-3, with 9 nucleotides matching TRBD1. Germline V gene sequence: CDR1 WNHNN, CDR2 SYGVQD (reference sequence). The CDR3 spans 16 residues. V shed 3 bases, J shed 5 bases, and the junction held 9 bases outside the gene matches. The CDR3 region is CASSDSRQGVRDTQYF. Written as DNA, the CDR3 is TGCGCCAGCAGTGATTCGCGACAGGGGGTTAGAGATACGCAGTATTTT.

This clone was counted between two and nine times. This rearrangement joins TRBV5-4 to TRBJ2-7, with 10 bases that match TRBD2. Germline V lookup: CDR1 SGHNT, CDR2 YYREEE (reference sequence). V trimming: 1 base; J trimming: 0 bases; junction bases outside the gene matches: 10. The CDR3 runs to 18 residues. The CDR3 spells CASSLFSRTSGSSYEQYF. Written as DNA, the CDR3 is TGTGCCAGCAGCTTGTTTTCCCGGACTAGCGGTAGCTCCTACGAGCAGTACTTC.

This chain uses TRBV27 with TRBJ2-7, with D hard to call. Germline CDR1 is MNHEY and CDR2 is SMNVEV (reference sequence). The CDR3 has 13 amino acids. Deletions cut 3 bases from V and 3 bases from J, with 9 bases between. The chain's CDR3 is CASSLGKFYEQYF. CDR3 nucleotides: TGTGCCAGCAGTTTGGGGAAGTTCTACGAGCAGTACTTC.

This chain connects TRBV18 to TRBJ2-2; D is perhaps TRBD1 (5 bases). Between the trimmed V and J ends, which lost 4 bases and 0 bases, there was a span of 9 bases. This CDR3 has 15 residues. CDR1 KGHSH and CDR2 LQKENI come from the germline V gene. CDR3 in amino acids: CASSQGAANTGELFF. The CDR3 region has the DNA TGTGCCAGCTCACAAGGGGCAGCGAACACCGGGGAGCTGTTTTTT. Filled out from reference TRBV18 and TRBJ2-2, the complete variable domain reads NAGVMQNPRHLVRRRGQEARLRCSPMKGHSHVYWYRQLPEEGLKFMVYLQKENIIDESGMPKERFSAEFPKEGPSILRIQQVVRGDSAAYFCASSQGAANTGELFFGEGSRLTVL.

This clone was seen a single time. This CDR3 is also generated by other DNA sequences in the sample. V is TRBV29-1 and J is TRBJ1-2; D not resolved. The germline V gene encodes CDR1 SQVTM and CDR2 ANQGSEA. The CDR3 contains 10 residues. Trimming took off 7 bases at V and 3 bases at J, with 6 bases between the two ends. The CDR3 DNA is TGCAGCGCTGGGGACTATGGCTACACCTTC. Residues: CSAGDYGYTF.

The V gene is TRBV15, the J gene TRBJ2-4, with D possibly TRBD2 on 5 matching bases. This CDR3 contains 16 residues. Trimming pared 0 bases from V and 0 bases from J, leaving 9 bases between. The germline V gene encodes CDR1 LNHNV and CDR2 YYDKDF (reference sequence). CDR3 protein: CATSREGGLAKNIQYF. CDR3 sequence (DNA): TGTGCCACCAGCAGAGAGGGCGGGTTAGCCAAAAACATTCAGTACTTC.

This sequence joins TRBV11-1 and TRBJ1-2; no definite D call. V was pared by 5 bases and J by 8 bases, with 15 bases between. From germline, CDR1 is SGHAT and CDR2 FQDESV (reference sequence). There are 13 residues in the CDR3. CDR3 DNA: TGTGCCAGCAGCAAGAGCGAGAATTGGGGCTACACCTTC. This sequence encodes CASSKSENWGYTF.